A single sample gave rise to the 17 T cell receptor beta chains below, sequenced in a study of cytomegalovirus exposure and HLA in healthy donors. Some clones are missing from TCRdb's copy, which holds only in-frame ones; the method was immunoSEQ multiplex PCR. The sample lists under 250,000 clones, about 83% occurring once. The sequencing sample was made of PBMCs. The receptor source for this set is a man between 18 and 29 years old in good health and CMV-seronegative.

The chain couples TRBV5-1 to TRBJ1-1; 7 bases map to TRBD1. This CDR3 comprises 15 residues. V gave up 7 bases and J gave up 4 bases; unmatched junction bases: 13. The germline CDR1 and CDR2 sequences are SGHRS and YFSETQ. The DNA for the CDR3 is TGCGCCAGCTCCCGACAGGGAGGTGTCAGCACTGAAGCTTTCTTT. Its protein product is CASSRQGGVSTEAFF.

The genes are TRBV2 and TRBJ2-4; 7 nucleotides agree with TRBD1. V lost 8 bases and J lost 0; bases outside the gene matches: 7. CDR3 length: 15 amino acids. Germline CDR1 reads SNHLY; CDR2 reads FYNNEI. CDR3 loop: CASDIGTVAKNIQYF. CDR3 bases: TGTGCCAGCGATATAGGGACAGTAGCCAAAAACATTCAGTACTTC.

The chain combines TRBV19 with TRBJ2-7, with TRBD2 identical over 8 bases. Trimming removed 4 bases from V and 3 bases from J; junction bases left unmatched: 2. Germline CDR1 is LNHDA and CDR2 is SQIVND (reference sequence). The CDR3 contains 13 residues. The DNA for the CDR3 is TGTGCCAGTAGTAGTACTAGCGGCTACGAGCAGTACTTC. Translating gives CASSSTSGYEQYF. Full variable domain (rest looked up from reference TRBV19 and TRBJ2-7): DGGITQSPKYLFRKEGQNVTLSCEQNLNHDAMYWYRQDPGQGLRLIYYSQIVNDFQKGDIAEGYSVSREKKESFPLTVTSAQKNPTAFYLCASSSTSGYEQYFGPGTRLTVT.

As for this clone: The junction departs from the called germline gene at one end, perhaps through a read error. V is TRBV27 and J is TRBJ2-7; D might be TRBD2 (5 bases). The CDR3 is 16 residues long. Germline values: CDR1 MNHEY, CDR2 SMNVEV (reference sequence). The CDR3 sequence is CASSSAPLKARVGQYF. CDR3 DNA sequence: TGTGCCAGTAGTTCCGCACCCCTCAAGGCGCGGGTTGGGCAGTACTTC.

The rearrangement uses TRBV6-6 and TRBJ1-1, with D tentatively TRBD1 (6 bases). Germline V gene data show CDR1 as MNHNY and CDR2 as SVGAGI (reference sequence). Trimming pared 4 bases from V and 5 bases from J, leaving 11 bases between. There are 13 residues in the CDR3. The CDR3 region is CASSSGGRTEAFF. DNA for the CDR3: TGTGCCAGCAGTTCGGGGGGGCGAACTGAAGCTTTCTTT.

CDR3 protein: CASRDGSYGYTF. The CDR3 coding sequence is TGTGCCAGCAGGGACGGGAGCTATGGCTACACCTTC. The genes are TRBV28 and TRBJ1-2; no clear D gene. From germline, CDR1 is MDHEN and CDR2 SYDVKM. There are 12 residues in the CDR3. The V end was cut by 6 bases, the J end by 4 bases, with 9 bases between.

The chain uses TRBV7-9 and TRBJ2-7; perhaps TRBD1 as D (5 bases). The germline CDR1 and CDR2 sequences are SEHNR and FQNEAQ (reference sequence). V was cut by 4 bases and J by 3 bases, with 16 bases left in between. This CDR3 comprises 15 residues. In nucleotides, the CDR3 is TGTGCCAGCAGCTCGGACAACGAAGGAAACTACGAGCAGTACTTC. Translating gives CASSSDNEGNYEQYF.

The chain uses TRBV7-9 and TRBJ2-5, with 11 bases lining up with TRBD2. With V trimmed by 1 base and J by 1 base, 2 bases remained unmatched. The V gene's germline CDR1 is SEHNR and CDR2 FQNEAQ (reference sequence). This CDR3 is 16 amino acids long. CDR3 amino acids: CASSLGSGGAQETQYF. Here the CDR3 DNA reads TGTGCCAGCAGCTTAGGTAGCGGGGGGGCCCAAGAGACCCAGTACTTC. Looking up the rest from reference TRBV7-9 and TRBJ2-5 gives the full variable domain: DTGVSQNPRHKITKRGQNVTFRCDPISEHNRLYWYRQTLGQGPEFLTYFQNEAQLEKSRLLSDRFSAERPKGSFSTLEIQRTEQGDSAMYLCASSLGSGGAQETQYFGPGTRLLVL.

V and J are TRBV5-4 and TRBJ2-3; D gene ambiguous. This CDR3 comprises 13 residues. Germline CDR1 SGHNT, CDR2 YYREEE (reference sequence). V was pared by 4 bases and J by 0 bases, with 6 bases between. CDR3 coding DNA: TGTGCCAGCAGCCTAGAAAGCACAGATACGCAGTATTTT. It codes for CASSLESTDTQYF.

The chain joins TRBV29-1 to TRBJ1-1; TRBD1 matches at 8 bases. The V gene's germline CDR1 is SQVTM and CDR2 ANQGSEA. The CDR3 is 12 amino acids. The ends lost 8 bases at V and 8 bases at J; junction bases unmatched: 10. In nucleotides, the CDR3 is TGCAGCTTTGGACAGGGACCCTTCGAAGCTTTCTTT. It is translated as CSFGQGPFEAFF.

This clone was detected once. The J gene is TRBJ2-1, the V gene TRBV4-1, with a tentative D call TRBD2 (5 bases). V was trimmed by 1 base and J by 11 bases, leaving 6 bases between them. Germline V gene lookup returns CDR1 MGHRA and CDR2 YSYEKL. The CDR3 is made up of 11 amino acids. For the CDR3, the DNA is TGCGCCAGCAGCCAAGCGGGAAAGCAGTTCTTC. It codes for CASSQAGKQFF.

In DNA form, the CDR3 reads TGTGCTAGTGGTCGTCCTGGGGCCAACGTCCTGACTTTC. Protein: CASGRPGANVLTF. The chain is built from TRBV12-5 and TRBJ2-6, with D unclear. Trimming took 5 bases from V and 2 from J, leaving 4 bases between them. From germline, CDR1 is LGHNT and CDR2 FRNRAP. The CDR3 is 13 amino acids.

This chain uses TRBV7-2 with TRBJ2-5; tentatively, D is TRBD2 (6 bases). V was trimmed by 4 bases and J by 3 bases, leaving 6 bases between them. Per the germline V gene, CDR1 is SGHTA and CDR2 is FQGNSA. CDR3 length: 12 residues. CDR3 sequence: CASSWTKETQYF. CDR3 sequence (DNA): TGTGCCAGCAGCTGGACTAAAGAGACCCAGTACTTC.

The chain combines TRBV5-6 with TRBJ2-3, with 8 bases fitting TRBD2. Germline CDR1 reads SGHDT; CDR2 reads YYEEEE. There are 15 residues in the CDR3. The ends lost 4 bases at V and 3 bases at J; junction bases unmatched: 7. CDR3 DNA sequence: TGTGCCAGCAGCCGACTAGCGAGGATGACAGATACGCAGTATTTT. It translates to CASSRLARMTDTQYF.

The chain joins TRBV6-5 to TRBJ2-7; 9 bases match TRBD2. The CDR3 is 15 amino acids. Looked up from germline, CDR1 is MNHEY and CDR2 is SVGAGI. Trimming at V came to 5 bases and at J to 3 bases, leaving 8 bases not matched to a gene. The CDR3 DNA sequence: TGTGCCAGCAGTATAATAGCGGGAGAGGTCTACGAGCAGTACTTC. Encoded protein: CASSIIAGEVYEQYF.

This clone was seen only once. The genes are TRBV5-4 and TRBJ1-1; D gene uncertain. V lost 4 bases, J lost 6 bases, and 13 bases lay in between. Germline CDR1 SGHNT, CDR2 YYREEE (reference sequence). This CDR3 spans 13 amino acids. The CDR3 here is CASSPPEVSEAFF. CDR3 DNA sequence: TGTGCCAGCAGCCCCCCAGAGGTATCTGAAGCTTTCTTT.

The V gene is TRBV6-1, the J gene TRBJ2-1; 10 bases are shared with TRBD2. V shed 8 bases, J shed 4 bases, and the junction held 8 bases outside the gene matches. Germline CDR1 is MNHNS and CDR2 is SASEGT. The CDR3 is 15 residues long. The CDR3 spells CASARERGGYNEQFF. CDR3 in DNA: TGTGCCAGCGCCAGGGAGCGGGGGGGTTACAATGAGCAGTTCTTC.